The 10 T cell receptor beta chains reported below all come from one sample, sequenced in a study of blood T cell repertoires in COVID-19. TCRdb keeps only in-frame clones here, not all; method: immunoSEQ multiplex PCR. Found here are approximately 300,000 clones, 75% to 95% of them singletons; the top ten hold about 7%. The sequenced sample was peripheral blood. The receptors were gathered from a young woman with COVID-19, enrolled during active disease.

The rearrangement uses TRBV2 and TRBJ1-1; the D is unclear. The CDR3 runs 16 residues. The V gene's germline CDR1 is SNHLY and CDR2 FYNNEI. V was clipped by 1 base and J by 0 bases, with 12 bases between them. This CDR3 reads CASSEERSTMNTEAFF. CDR3 coding DNA: TGTGCCAGCAGTGAAGAGAGGTCTACTATGAACACTGAAGCTTTCTTT.

The rearrangement uses TRBV9 and TRBJ1-5; D call uncertain. There are 15 residues in the CDR3. Trimming removed 4 bases from V and 2 bases from J, with 13 bases in between. Germline V CDR1 and CDR2: SGDLS, YYNGEE. DNA for the CDR3: TGTGCCAGCAGCATAGATGGAGCGGGCAATCAGCCCCAGCATTTT. Translated, it gives CASSIDGAGNQPQHF. Supplemented by reference TRBV9 and TRBJ1-5, the full variable domain reads DSGVTQTPKHLITATGQRVTLRCSPRSGDLSVYWYQQSLDQGLQFLIQYYNGEERAKGNILERFSAQQFPDLHSELNLSSLELGDSALYFCASSIDGAGNQPQHFGDGTRLSIL.

The V gene is TRBV30, the J gene TRBJ2-3; 7 bases match TRBD2. Unmatched junction bases numbered 6, after V lost 2 bases and J lost 4 bases. This CDR3 has 14 amino acids. Germline V gene lookup returns CDR1 GTSNPN and CDR2 SVGIG (reference sequence). The CDR3 region has the DNA TGTGCCTGGAGTCTAGGACTAGAGGCAGATACGCAGTATTTT. Residues: CAWSLGLEADTQYF.

J is TRBJ1-1 and V is TRBV5-1; D possibly corresponds to TRBD1 (5 bases). Germline CDR1 and CDR2: SGHRS and YFSETQ. This CDR3 region has 15 residues. V lost 4 bases to trimming and J lost 3 bases, with 16 bases between them. CDR3 protein: CASSPGTLVYTEAFF. CDR3 in DNA: TGCGCCAGCAGCCCTGGGACTTTAGTCTACACTGAAGCTTTCTTT.

About this clone itself: This may arise from a read error, as a much more abundant clone is one base away. The V and J genes are TRBV14 and TRBJ1-2; TRBD1 aligns across 7 bases. CDR3 length: 13 residues. CDR1 and CDR2 (germline): SGHDN, FVKESK. V lost 4 bases and J lost 2; bases outside the gene matches: 1. The CDR3 protein is CASSPDRNYGYTF. The CDR3, as DNA: TGTGCCAGCAGCCCGGACAGGAACTATGGCTACACCTTC. Together with reference TRBV14 and TRBJ1-2, the CDR3 gives the full variable domain: EAGVTQFPSHSVIEKGQTVTLRCDPISGHDNLYWYRRVMGKEIKFLLHFVKESKQDESGMPNNRFLAERTGGTYSTLKVQPAELEDSGVYFCASSPDRNYGYTFGSGTRLTVV.

V and J are TRBV29-1 and TRBJ2-7; D perhaps matches TRBD1 (6 bases). This CDR3 region has 11 residues. Trimming shortened V by 3 bases and J by 5 bases, and 8 bases separated the two germline ends. Germline loops: CDR1 SQVTM, CDR2 ANQGSEA. The CDR3 DNA follows: TGCAGCGTTGAGCAGGGGAACGAGCAGTACTTC. Amino acid sequence: CSVEQGNEQYF.

This chain uses TRBV7-6 with TRBJ1-6, with TRBD1 as a possible D gene (6 bases). CDR1 is SGHVS and CDR2 is FNYEAQ in the germline V gene. This CDR3 is built from 16 residues. The germline V and J ends were trimmed by 2 bases and 9 bases, with 17 bases remaining between them. CDR3: CASSLSETGWGSPLHF. The CDR3 DNA is TGTGCCAGCAGCTTATCCGAAACAGGGTGGGGTTCACCCCTCCACTTT. Full variable domain (remainder filled in from reference TRBV7-6 and TRBJ1-6): GAGVSQSPRYKVTKRGQDVALRCDPISGHVSLYWYRQALGQGPEFLTYFNYEAQQDKSGLPNDRFSAERPEGSISTLTIQRTEQRDSAMYRCASSLSETGWGSPLHFGNGTRLTVT.

This clone was seen only once. This sequence joins TRBV6-5 and TRBJ2-6, with D uncertain. The V and J ends lost 6 bases and 0 bases respectively, with 6 bases between them. The CDR3 length is 14 residues. Per germline, CDR1 MNHEY and CDR2 SVGAGI. As DNA, the CDR3 is TGTGCCAGCAGACGGTTCTCTGGGGCCAACGTCCTGACTTTC. Protein product: CASRRFSGANVLTF.

The J gene is TRBJ2-4, the V gene TRBV19; D might be TRBD1 (5 bases). This CDR3 comprises 14 residues. Germline CDR1 reads LNHDA; CDR2 reads SQIVND (reference sequence). The ends were cut back, 3 bases at V and 4 bases at J, with 10 bases in the middle. This CDR3 reads CASSMQGWKNIQYF. The DNA for the CDR3 is TGTGCCAGTAGTATGCAGGGTTGGAAAAACATTCAGTACTTC.

The chain couples TRBV5-8 to TRBJ2-4; 7 nucleotides agree with TRBD1. V shed 4 bases and J 0 bases; nucleotides not matched to a gene: 7. The CDR3 contains 16 residues. From germline, CDR1 is SGHTS and CDR2 YDEGEE. The CDR3 DNA follows: TGTGCCAGCAGCCAGGGGACAGTCCTAGCCAAAAACATTCAGTACTTC. Amino acid sequence: CASSQGTVLAKNIQYF.